This T cell receptor beta chain was recovered during a study of beta chain features in type 1 diabetes. Study overall: Cells sorted and examined across all samples totaled roughly 98 million. Overall study results and limits: For type 1 diabetes patients, VDJ junctions showed fewer insertions and more deletions.

In germline, CDR1 is MNHNS, CDR2 SASEGT. This CDR3 has 14 amino acids. Trimming removed 5 bases at V and 0 bases at J, with 10 bases between. As to this clone: As yet, its antigen is unknown.

The study reverse transcribed the entire isolated RNA, so it sequenced expressed TCRB transcripts. Sequencing used immunoSEQ multiplex PCR; TCRdb keeps in-frame clones, though not all of them. The data show 900,000 or so clones, 15% to 20% seen once. Sequenced input: naive CD4+ T cells from blood. This receptor was taken from a woman under 30 in good health. The genes are TRBV6-1 and TRBJ1-1, with a possible D match to TRBD1 (5 bases). CDR3 region: CASSPRQMNTEAFF. CDR3 nucleotides: TGTGCCAGCAGTCCGCGACAGATGAACACTGAAGCTTTCTTT.